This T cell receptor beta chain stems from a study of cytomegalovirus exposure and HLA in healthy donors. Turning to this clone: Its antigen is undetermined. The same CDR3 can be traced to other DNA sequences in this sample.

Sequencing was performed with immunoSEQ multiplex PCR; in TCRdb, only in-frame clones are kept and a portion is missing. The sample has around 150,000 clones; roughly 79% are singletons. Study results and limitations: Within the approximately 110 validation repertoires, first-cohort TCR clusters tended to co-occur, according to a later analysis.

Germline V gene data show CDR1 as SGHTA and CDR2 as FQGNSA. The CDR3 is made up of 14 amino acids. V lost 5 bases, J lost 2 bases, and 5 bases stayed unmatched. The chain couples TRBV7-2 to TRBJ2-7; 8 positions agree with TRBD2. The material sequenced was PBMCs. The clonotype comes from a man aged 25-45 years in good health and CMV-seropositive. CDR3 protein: CASSPPGLAYEQYF. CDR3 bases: TGTGCCAGCAGCCCCCCGGGACTAGCCTACGAGCAGTACTTC.